This entry lists 4 T cell receptor beta chains sequenced from one sample in a study of early T cells in non-severe SARS-CoV-2 infection. MiXCR, run by TCRdb on the 5' RACE reads, gives a single entry per CDR3 protein. The sample holds approximately 50,000 distinct CDR3 sequences, about a tenth seen once. Sequenced input: whole blood. These receptors were collected from an adult who was a healthcare worker with PCR-confirmed SARS-CoV-2 infection or an uninfected control (not recorded which).

This clonotype showed up many times. CDR3 sequence reads: CASSPRTGRETQYF. CDR3 in DNA: TGTGCCAGCTCACCCCGGACAGGGCGGGAGACCCAGTACTTC. The rearrangement joins TRBV18 to TRBJ2-5; 8 nucleotides align to TRBD1. Unmatched junction bases numbered 5, after V lost 3 bases and J lost 5 bases. The CDR3 loop spans 14 amino acids. Germline V CDR1 and CDR2: KGHSH, LQKENI.

V is TRBV15 and J is TRBJ2-3; D is uncertain. Between the trimmed V and J ends, which lost 2 bases and 1 base, there was a span of 13 bases. In germline, CDR1 is LNHNV, CDR2 YYDKDF (reference sequence). The CDR3 consists of 16 residues. The CDR3 nucleotides read TGTGCCACCAGCAGATGGTTGACAAAACGCACAGATACGCAGTATTTT. Its translation: CATSRWLTKRTDTQYF.

This clonotype was seen a few times. CDR3 amino acids: CATSGSYNEQFF. The CDR3 region has the DNA TGTGCCACCAGCGGGTCCTACAATGAGCAGTTCTTC. V usage is TRBV15 and J usage is TRBJ2-1, with no clear D. The CDR3 totals 12 residues. Germline values: CDR1 LNHNV, CDR2 YYDKDF (reference sequence). V was shortened by 5 bases and J by 1 base, with 3 bases between the two germline ends. Full variable domain (outside the CDR3, taken from reference TRBV15 and TRBJ2-1): DAMVIQNPRYQVTQFGKPVTLSCSQTLNHNVMYWYQQKSSQAPKLLFHYYDKDFNNEADTPDNFQSRRPNTSFCFLDIRSPGLGDTAMYLCATSGSYNEQFFGPGTRLTVL.

The rearrangement joins TRBV5-1 to TRBJ1-2, with D maybe TRBD1 (5 bases). Germline loops: CDR1 SGHRS, CDR2 YFSETQ. Trimming pared 4 bases from V and 8 bases from J, leaving 15 bases between. The CDR3 is 13 residues long. CDR3 loop: CASSPRRGDGYTF. Written as DNA, the CDR3 is TGCGCCAGCAGCCCCCGGCGGGGGGACGGCTACACCTTC.